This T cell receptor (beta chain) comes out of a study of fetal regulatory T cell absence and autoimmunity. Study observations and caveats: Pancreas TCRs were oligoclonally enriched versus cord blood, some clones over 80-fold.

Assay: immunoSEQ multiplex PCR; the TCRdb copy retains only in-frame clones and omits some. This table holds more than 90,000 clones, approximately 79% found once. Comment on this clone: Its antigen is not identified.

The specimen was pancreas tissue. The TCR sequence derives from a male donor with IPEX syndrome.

CDR3 in amino acids: CASSRTGAYFSYGYTF. Written as DNA, the CDR3 is TGTGCCAGCAGCCGGACAGGGGCTTATTTTAGCTATGGCTACACCTTC. V gene TRBV5-6 combines with J gene TRBJ1-2; 9 bases map to TRBD1. Per germline, CDR1 SGHDT and CDR2 YYEEEE. V gave up 4 bases and J gave up 4 bases; unmatched junction bases: 11. The CDR3 consists of 16 residues. Complete variable domain (other parts from reference TRBV5-6 and TRBJ1-2): DAGVTQSPTHLIKTRGQQVTLRCSPKSGHDTVSWYQQALGQGPQFIFQYYEEEERQRGNFPDRFSGHQFPNYSSELNVNALLLGDSALYLCASSRTGAYFSYGYTFGSGTRLTVV.